This T cell receptor (beta chain) was documented in a study of CD4 T cells in relation to SARS-CoV-2 and coronaviruses. V lost 5 bases to trimming and J lost 8 bases, with 9 bases between them. Germline V CDR1 and CDR2: SNHLY, FYNNEI. The CDR3 consists of 12 residues. Study-wide findings and caveats: In about 65% of donors, memory CD4+ clonotypes crossrecognized SARS-CoV-2 and at least one common cold coronavirus spike. Samples before the pandemic and after infection were not matched within any donor.

The unexposed donors gave CD4+ T cells in 2011-2018, prior to COVID-19. After 10 to 11 days of culture, CD4+ T cells were isolated. Unexposed-donor CD4+ T cells were probed with SARS-CoV-2 S/N and four cold-coronavirus spikes, cells permitting. On days 3 and 7, cultures got half fresh IL-2 medium. About this clone itself: Its antigen is not known.

The protocol was immunoSEQ multiplex PCR, while the TCRdb copy is restricted to in-frame clones and leaves out a portion. Seen here are tens of thousands of clones, about two thirds observed once, and the top ten hold 12%. Sequenced sample: CD4+ T cells from PBMCs, cultured in vitro. This rearrangement joins TRBV2 to TRBJ2-2; D perhaps matches TRBD2 (5 bases). This TCR came from a human donor in good health. DNA of the CDR3: TGTGCCAGCAGTCTGGACTCTGGGGAGCTGTTTTTT. Translated: CASSLDSGELFF.